The 26 T cell receptor beta chains in this list originate from one sample, sequenced in a study of blood T cell repertoires in COVID-19. The table came from immunoSEQ multiplex PCR; TCRdb's copy has only in-frame clones and leaves some out. This table has some 220,000 clones, roughly 81% appearing once. Sequencing input: peripheral blood. The receptors come from a man aged 50-60 years who had recovered from COVID-19.

This chain connects TRBV19 to TRBJ2-1; D is unclear. The CDR3 runs to 13 residues. V was trimmed by 3 bases and J by 7 bases, leaving 10 bases between them. From germline, CDR1 is LNHDA and CDR2 SQIVND (reference sequence). CDR3 sequence (DNA): TGTGCCAGTAGTATGACAATTGGGAATGAGCAGTTCTTC. Translating gives CASSMTIGNEQFF.

CDR3 sequence reads: CSASGGRDTEAFF. The DNA of the CDR3 is TGCAGTGCTAGTGGGGGGCGAGACACTGAAGCTTTCTTT. V usage is TRBV20-1 and J usage is TRBJ1-1, with D maybe TRBD1 (6 bases). The CDR3 loop spans 13 amino acids. Trimming removed 3 bases at V and 3 bases at J, with 11 bases between. The germline CDR1 and CDR2 sequences are DFQATT and SNEGSKA (reference sequence).

The chain is built from TRBV15 and TRBJ2-3; D ambiguous. This CDR3 is 14 amino acids long. V was shortened by 0 bases and J by 4 bases, with 8 bases between the two germline ends. Germline CDR1 is LNHNV and CDR2 is YYDKDF (reference sequence). Written as DNA, the CDR3 is TGTGCCACCAGCAGAGATCCTGGAGCAGATACGCAGTATTTT. It encodes CATSRDPGADTQYF.

V gene TRBV5-1 combines with J gene TRBJ2-1; 8 bases are a match to TRBD1. CDR1 and CDR2 (germline): SGHRS, YFSETQ. The CDR3 runs to 16 residues. V lost 0 bases to trimming and J lost 6 bases; unmatched junction nucleotides: 8. The CDR3 DNA follows: TGCGCCAGCAGCTTGGTTGTGACAGGGGTAGTCAATGAGCAGTTCTTC. Amino acids: CASSLVVTGVVNEQFF.

This rearrangement joins TRBV2 to TRBJ2-1, with 14 bases matching TRBD2. The V gene end was trimmed by 6 bases and the J gene end by 0 bases; junction bases not matched to a gene: 10. Germline V gene data show CDR1 as SNHLY and CDR2 as FYNNEI. The CDR3 contains 19 residues. In DNA, the CDR3 is TGTGCCAGCAGCCAAGGACTAGCGGGAGGTTCGCGCTCCTACAATGAGCAGTTCTTC. Encoded protein: CASSQGLAGGSRSYNEQFF.

As regards this clone: Other DNA sequences of this sample code for an identical CDR3. This chain joins TRBV5-1 and TRBJ2-5, with 8 bases aligning to TRBD1. V trimming: 4 bases; J trimming: 3 bases; junction bases outside the gene matches: 5. Germline V CDR1 and CDR2: SGHRS, YFSETQ. CDR3 size: 14 residues. CDR3 sequence reads: CASSLGTGKETQYF. DNA of the CDR3: TGCGCCAGCAGCCTCGGGACAGGCAAAGAGACCCAGTACTTC.

The CDR3 bases are TGCGCCAGCAGCGTCGACAGGGGCTATGGCTACACCTTC. Protein: CASSVDRGYGYTF. This rearrangement joins TRBV5-1 to TRBJ1-2, with TRBD1 identical over 8 bases. The germline gives CDR1 SGHRS, CDR2 YFSETQ. The CDR3 covers 13 residues. Unmatched junction bases numbered 3, after V lost 4 bases and J lost 4 bases.

V and J are TRBV19 and TRBJ2-2; 9 bases map to TRBD1. The CDR3 covers 14 residues. CDR1 is LNHDA and CDR2 is SQIVND in the germline V gene (reference sequence). The V and J ends lost 5 bases and 5 bases, in that order; junction bases with no gene match: 3. In nucleotides, the CDR3 is TGTGCCAGTAGTCGGACAGGGGCAACCGGGGAGCTGTTTTTT. It specifies CASSRTGATGELFF.

The chain is built from TRBV6-5 and TRBJ2-7; 13 nucleotides line up with TRBD2. This CDR3 region has 16 residues. CDR1 is MNHEY and CDR2 is SVGAGI in the germline V gene. After removal of 0 bases from V and 7 bases from J, the junction contained 6 bases not matched to a gene. The DNA of the CDR3 is TGTGCCAGCAGTTACTCGACTAGCGGGAGGCTGGGGGAGCAGTACTTC. It is translated as CASSYSTSGRLGEQYF.

J is TRBJ1-5 and V is TRBV19; TRBD1 matches at 7 bases. Germline CDR1 reads LNHDA; CDR2 reads SQIVND (reference sequence). The CDR3 runs 14 residues. V shed 2 bases and J 6 bases; nucleotides not matched to a gene: 4. The chain's CDR3 is CASSIWGQFQPQHF. In DNA form, the CDR3 reads TGTGCCAGTAGTATATGGGGACAGTTTCAGCCCCAGCATTTT.

The gene calls are TRBV11-2 and TRBJ1-5; no firm D call. The CDR3 is made up of 14 amino acids. From germline, CDR1 is SGHAT and CDR2 FQNNGV. V lost 3 bases to trimming and J lost 0 bases, with 6 bases between them. The CDR3 bases are TGTGCCAGCAGCTTTAGTCATAGCAATCAGCCCCAGCATTTT. It is translated as CASSFSHSNQPQHF.

The chain joins TRBV27 to TRBJ2-7; D is ambiguous. Trimming pared 4 bases from V and 3 bases from J, leaving 16 bases between. CDR1 is MNHEY, CDR2 SMNVEV, per germline (reference sequence). The CDR3 length is 15 residues. CDR3 loop: CASSSTSGAGYEQYF. CDR3 DNA: TGTGCCAGCAGTTCCACCAGTGGAGCCGGCTACGAGCAGTACTTC.

The chain combines TRBV7-2 with TRBJ1-1; D ambiguous. V was cut by 3 bases and J by 1 base, with 9 bases left in between. The CDR3 consists of 14 residues. Germline values: CDR1 SGHTA, CDR2 FQGNSA. Here the CDR3 DNA reads TGTGCCAGCAGCTTGGGAGCCCGGAACACTGAAGCTTTCTTT. Its protein product is CASSLGARNTEAFF.

This chain connects TRBV6-6 to TRBJ2-2, with 7 bases identical to TRBD1. The CDR3 sequence is 15 residues long. Germline loops: CDR1 MNHNY, CDR2 SVGAGI (reference sequence). V trimming: 6 bases; J trimming: 0 bases; junction bases outside the gene matches: 4. The CDR3 loop reads CASRWDRANTGELFF. The DNA of the CDR3 is TGTGCCAGCAGATGGGACAGAGCGAACACCGGGGAGCTGTTTTTT.

This sequence joins TRBV3-1 (or the pseudogene TRBV3-2) and TRBJ2-7, with 9 bases that match TRBD2. The CDR3 has 15 amino acids. Germline CDR1 is LGHDT and CDR2 is YNNKEL (reference sequence). V trimming: 2 bases; J trimming: 7 bases; junction bases outside the gene matches: 9. CDR3 region: CASSQLAGKAEEQYF. CDR3 coding DNA: TGTGCCAGCAGCCAACTAGCGGGAAAGGCGGAAGAGCAGTACTTC.

V gene TRBV19 combines with J gene TRBJ2-2; 7 positions match TRBD1. The junction had 6 bases not matched to a gene; V was cut back by 7 bases and J by 1 base. The CDR3 has 15 amino acids. Germline V CDR1 and CDR2: LNHDA, SQIVND (reference sequence). The CDR3 sequence is CASIARGLNTGELFF. For the CDR3, the DNA is TGTGCCAGTATTGCGAGGGGGCTGAACACCGGGGAGCTGTTTTTT.

This rearrangement joins TRBV5-1 to TRBJ2-7, with 12 bases aligning to TRBD2. V was pared by 2 bases and J by 5 bases, with 8 bases of the junction left unmatched. Germline V gene sequence: CDR1 SGHRS, CDR2 YFSETQ. CDR3 length: 16 residues. CDR3 nucleotide sequence: TGCGCCAGCAGCTTACCCCGACTAGCGGGAGTTAACGAGCAGTACTTC. Residues: CASSLPRLAGVNEQYF.

This sequence joins TRBV11-2 and TRBJ2-7, with 10 nucleotides matching TRBD1. J was trimmed by 2 bases and V by 5 bases; bases with no gene match: 9. Germline CDR1 and CDR2: SGHAT and FQNNGV. The CDR3 covers 16 residues. Written as DNA, the CDR3 is TGTGCCAGCAGCGTAACCGCCGGGACAGGGGCCTACGAGCAGTACTTC. As protein: CASSVTAGTGAYEQYF.

The V and J genes are TRBV20-1 and TRBJ1-1; 9 nucleotides match TRBD1. The J segment lost 3 bases and the V segment lost 3 bases, leaving 8 bases of the junction unmatched. Germline CDR1 reads DFQATT; CDR2 reads SNEGSKA (reference sequence). CDR3 length: 15 amino acids. The DNA of the CDR3 is TGCAGTGCTAGTATCCCGGGACAGGGATACACTGAAGCTTTCTTT. Its protein product is CSASIPGQGYTEAFF.

This chain uses TRBV12-3 or TRBV12-4 with TRBJ1-5; D gene uncertain. The CDR3 is 13 amino acids. The V gene lost 6 bases and the J gene lost 4 bases, with 10 bases spanning the gap. The CDR3 reads CASSGDPNQPQHF. In DNA, the CDR3 is TGTGCCAGCAGCGGGGATCCGAATCAGCCCCAGCATTTT.

The chain joins TRBV7-8 to TRBJ2-4, with D perhaps matching TRBD1 (6 bases). V lost 1 base and J 2 bases, leaving 21 bases between the germline ends. Germline values: CDR1 SGHVS, CDR2 FQNEAQ. The CDR3 is 19 amino acids. This chain's CDR3 is CASSLVKLGHRETKNIQYF. The CDR3 DNA sequence: TGTGCCAGCAGCTTAGTTAAATTGGGCCACAGGGAAACCAAAAACATTCAGTACTTC.

The gene calls are TRBV19 and TRBJ1-5; D is unresolved. This CDR3 comprises 14 residues. Germline V gene lookup returns CDR1 LNHDA and CDR2 SQIVND (reference sequence). The V end was cut by 1 base, the J end by 4 bases, with 8 bases between. CDR3 bases: TGTGCCAGTAGTATAGTGATTCTAAATCAGCCCCAGCATTTT. Its protein is CASSIVILNQPQHF. Full variable domain (outside the CDR3, taken from reference TRBV19 and TRBJ1-5): DGGITQSPKYLFRKEGQNVTLSCEQNLNHDAMYWYRQDPGQGLRLIYYSQIVNDFQKGDIAEGYSVSREKKESFPLTVTSAQKNPTAFYLCASSIVILNQPQHFGDGTRLSIL.

The chain uses TRBV5-1 and TRBJ2-6, with D perhaps TRBD1 (6 bases). The germline V gene has CDR1 SGHRS and CDR2 YFSETQ. V lost 2 bases to trimming and J lost 4 bases, with 13 bases between them. The CDR3 is made up of 16 amino acids. CDR3 protein: CASSLPTGPGANVLTF. The DNA of the CDR3 is TGCGCCAGCAGCTTACCGACAGGACCCGGGGCCAACGTCCTGACTTTC.

This sequence joins TRBV28 and TRBJ1-6, with D tentatively TRBD1 (5 bases). The germline V and J ends were trimmed by 8 bases and 6 bases, with 17 bases remaining between them. Germline V CDR1 and CDR2: MDHEN, SYDVKM. The CDR3 is made up of 15 amino acids. As DNA, the CDR3 is TGTGCCAGCTCTATCCGGGGGATGGGTAATTCACCCCTCCACTTT. Amino acids: CASSIRGMGNSPLHF.

The rearrangement links TRBV19 to TRBJ1-1; 8 nucleotides align to TRBD1. CDR1 LNHDA and CDR2 SQIVND come from the germline V gene (reference sequence). The CDR3 runs 15 residues. V lost 5 bases to trimming and J lost 5 bases; unmatched junction nucleotides: 10. The CDR3 coding sequence is TGTGCCAGTAGTCCCCCCGGGACAGGAGGAACTGAAGCTTTCTTT. It encodes CASSPPGTGGTEAFF.

The CDR3 region has the DNA TGCGCCAGCAGCTGGGGGACTGTAGACACTGAAGCTTTCTTT. Protein: CASSWGTVDTEAFF. The chain joins TRBV5-1 to TRBJ1-1; weak D call: TRBD1 (5 bases). The V gene's germline CDR1 is SGHRS and CDR2 YFSETQ. This CDR3 spans 14 amino acids. Trimming stripped 3 bases from V and 3 bases from J, with 12 bases between.